This TCR beta chain derives from a study of blood T cell repertoires in COVID-19. Using immunoSEQ multiplex PCR, the repertoire was profiled, and TCRdb retains in-frame clones only, with some absent. The table records roughly 180,000 clones, around 85% of them present only once. Germline V CDR1 and CDR2: LNHDA, SQIVND (reference sequence). The CDR3 length is 15 residues. Trimming cost V 5 bases and J 4 bases, with 15 bases left between them. The rearrangement links TRBV19 to TRBJ1-5; unclear D gene. The sequence came from a man aged 35 to 55 who had recovered from COVID-19. The sample taken for sequencing was PBMCs or T cells enriched from blood (not recorded which). In nucleotides, the CDR3 is TGTGCCAGTAGTGTTCCGCGGCCTAGTAATCAGCCCCAGCATTTT. Amino acid sequence: CASSVPRPSNQPQHF.